This entry lists 12 T cell receptor beta chains sequenced from one sample in a study of beta chain features in type 1 diabetes. What was sequenced were expressed TCRB transcripts, since all of the isolated RNA had been reverse transcribed. Assay: immunoSEQ multiplex PCR; the TCRdb copy retains only in-frame clones and omits some. Found here are under 25,000 clones, about 50% of them singletons; the top ten hold around 0.45%. Input material: stem cell memory CD4+ T cells from blood. The receptor set was obtained from a man between 18 and 35 years old in good health.

The chain carries TRBV7-9 and TRBJ1-2, with 10 bases that match TRBD1. CDR1 and CDR2 from the germline V gene are SEHNR and FQNEAQ (reference sequence). V shed 5 bases and J 8 bases; nucleotides not matched to a gene: 8. The CDR3 runs to 14 residues. The CDR3 loop is CASSRDRGRGGYTF. Written as DNA, the CDR3 is TGTGCCAGCAGCCGGGACAGGGGCCGGGGAGGCTACACCTTC.

The chain links TRBV5-4 to TRBJ2-1; 11 nucleotides agree with TRBD2. Germline lookup yields CDR1 SGHNT and CDR2 YYREEE (reference sequence). CDR3 size: 16 residues. J was trimmed by 1 base and V by 0 bases; bases with no gene match: 0. The CDR3 coding sequence is TGTGCCAGCAGCTTGGCTAGCGGGAGGTCCTACAATGAGCAGTTCTTC. Its translation is CASSLASGRSYNEQFF.

This clone was seen a handful of times. Written as DNA, the CDR3 is TGTGCCATCAGTGACTCAGCGGGAGGGACAGATACGCAGTATTTT. It specifies CAISDSAGGTDTQYF. V is TRBV10-3 and J is TRBJ2-3; 10 nucleotides match TRBD2. V shed 3 bases and J 3 bases; nucleotides not matched to a gene: 3. CDR1 is ENHRY, CDR2 SYGVKD, per germline. The CDR3 totals 15 residues.

The V and J genes are TRBV11-1 and TRBJ2-3, with 9 bases lining up with TRBD2. This CDR3 is 16 amino acids long. Germline V gives CDR1 SGHAT, CDR2 FQDESV (reference sequence). J lost 4 bases, V lost 1 base, and 6 bases had no gene match. CDR3 in DNA: TGTGCCAGCAGCTTAGGCGCTAGCGGGGCGCCAGATACGCAGTATTTT. Translation gives CASSLGASGAPDTQYF.

The gene calls are TRBV7-2 and TRBJ2-5, with D possibly matching TRBD2 (6 bases). Germline V gives CDR1 SGHTA, CDR2 FQGNSA. This CDR3 has 14 residues. V was pared by 8 bases and J by 7 bases, with 20 bases between. The CDR3 sequence: CASANPGTGRTQYF. CDR3 coding DNA: TGTGCCAGCGCAAACCCCGGGACTGGTCGGACCCAGTACTTC.

The table lists this clone with a few counts. This chain connects TRBV28 to TRBJ2-1, with TRBD2 matching over 7 bases. V gave up 5 bases and J gave up 8 bases; unmatched junction bases: 18. This CDR3 has 17 amino acids. The germline V gene has CDR1 MDHEN and CDR2 SYDVKM. CDR3 coding DNA: TGTGCCAGCAGTCCCCCCTCCGGGGGGACGCACTCCTATGAGCAGTTCTTC. This codes for CASSPPSGGTHSYEQFF.

The CDR3 here is CASSKNTEAFF. The DNA for the CDR3 is TGTGCCAGCAGCAAGAACACTGAAGCTTTCTTT. This rearrangement joins TRBV6-1 to TRBJ1-1; D gene ambiguous. The length of the CDR3 is 11 residues. The V gene's germline CDR1 is MNHNS and CDR2 SASEGT. V lost 6 bases, J lost 1 base, and 3 bases lay in between.

In DNA, the CDR3 is TGCGCCAGCAGCCCCCTCGGAGGGGGGGCCTATGGCTACACCTTC. This encodes CASSPLGGGAYGYTF. The chain employs TRBV4-3 and TRBJ1-2, with D possibly TRBD1 on 6 matching bases. CDR1 LGHNA and CDR2 YSLEER come from the germline V gene. Trimming pared 4 bases from V and 4 bases from J, leaving 16 bases between. CDR3 length: 15 amino acids.

The V and J genes are TRBV7-9 and TRBJ2-5, with 8 nucleotides matching TRBD2. Unmatched junction bases numbered 7, after V lost 6 bases and J lost 4 bases. The CDR3 runs to 14 residues. In germline, CDR1 is SEHNR, CDR2 FQNEAQ (reference sequence). In nucleotides, the CDR3 is TGTGCCAGCAGGTCAACTAGCGGAGGAGAGACCCAGTACTTC. It specifies CASRSTSGGETQYF.

This clone showed up just a few times. The chain uses TRBV5-1 and TRBJ2-7; 7 bases agree with TRBD1. This CDR3 region has 13 residues. With 3 bases clipped from V and 3 bases from J, the junction kept 3 bases outside the gene matches. The germline CDR1 and CDR2 sequences are SGHRS and YFSETQ. CDR3 DNA: TGCGCCAGCAGCTACAACAGGGGCTACGAGCAGTACTTC. It codes for CASSYNRGYEQYF.

The gene calls are TRBV7-6 and TRBJ2-3, with D tentatively TRBD2 (6 bases). The V and J ends lost 8 bases and 4 bases respectively, with 10 bases between them. The length of the CDR3 is 12 residues. Germline V CDR1 and CDR2: SGHVS, FNYEAQ. CDR3 nucleotides: TGTGCCAGCCGGGAGAACTCAGATACGCAGTATTTT. This codes for CASRENSDTQYF.

This clone was seen a handful of times. This chain uses TRBV20-1 with TRBJ2-3; D not resolved. Germline CDR1 and CDR2: DFQATT and SNEGSKA (reference sequence). This CDR3 region has 11 residues. V was pared by 4 bases and J by 2 bases, with 4 bases between. CDR3 amino acids: CSATYTDTQYF. The DNA for the CDR3 is TGCAGTGCTACTTACACAGATACGCAGTATTTT.